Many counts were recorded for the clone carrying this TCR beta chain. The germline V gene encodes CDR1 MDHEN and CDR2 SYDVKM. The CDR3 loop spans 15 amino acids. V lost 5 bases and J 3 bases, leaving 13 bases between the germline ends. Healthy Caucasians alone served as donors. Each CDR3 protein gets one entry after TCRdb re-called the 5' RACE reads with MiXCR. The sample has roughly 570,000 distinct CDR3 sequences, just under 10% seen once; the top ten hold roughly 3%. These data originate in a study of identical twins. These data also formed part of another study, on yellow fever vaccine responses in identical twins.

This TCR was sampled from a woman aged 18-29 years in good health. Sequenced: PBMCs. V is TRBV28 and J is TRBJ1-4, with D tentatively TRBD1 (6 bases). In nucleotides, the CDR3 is TGTGCCAGCAGTCTAGGGACAAACTCTAATGAAAAACTGTTTTTT. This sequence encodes CASSLGTNSNEKLFF. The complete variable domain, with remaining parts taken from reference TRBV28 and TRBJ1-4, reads DVKVTQSSRYLVKRTGEKVFLECVQDMDHENMFWYRQDPGLGLRLIYFSYDVKMKEKGDIPEGYSVSREKKERFSLILESASTNQTSMYLCASSLGTNSNEKLFFGSGTQLSVL.